Presented here are 32 T cell receptor beta chains from one specimen sequenced in a study of T cell responses to AZD1222 COVID-19 vaccine. The method was immunoSEQ multiplex PCR; TCRdb's version includes in-frame clones alone and lacks a portion of them. The table lists approximately 100,000 clones, 85% of them singletons. This specimen consisted of peripheral blood, obtained 28 days after the second AZD1222 dose. The receptors were gathered from an adult who received the AZD1222 COVID-19 vaccine.

V is TRBV3-1 (or the pseudogene TRBV3-2) and J is TRBJ2-3, with D perhaps TRBD1 (7 bases). The CDR3 covers 15 residues. V was trimmed by 4 bases and J by 3 bases, leaving 14 bases between them. CDR1 is LGHDT, CDR2 YNNKEL, per germline (reference sequence). CDR3 bases: TGTGCCAGCAGCCCCCAGGGGGGACCGACAGATACGCAGTATTTT. Encoded protein: CASSPQGGPTDTQYF.

The rearrangement joins TRBV6-5 to TRBJ2-3, with a weak D call TRBD2 (5 bases). Germline CDR1 is MNHEY and CDR2 is SVGAGI. The ends were cut back, 5 bases at V and 2 bases at J, with 14 bases in the middle. This CDR3 contains 15 residues. CDR3: CASSPGLATTDTQYF. The CDR3 coding sequence is TGTGCCAGCAGTCCGGGTCTAGCAACCACAGATACGCAGTATTTT.

V usage is TRBV5-1 and J usage is TRBJ2-7, with TRBD1 as a possible D gene (5 bases). The length of the CDR3 is 13 residues. CDR1 and CDR2 from the germline V gene are SGHRS and YFSETQ. The V gene lost 6 bases and the J gene lost 1 base, with 11 bases spanning the gap. The CDR3 region is CASTPDSSYEQYF. Written as DNA, the CDR3 is TGCGCCAGCACCCCAGACAGTTCCTACGAGCAGTACTTC. The entire variable domain, with the rest obtained from reference TRBV5-1 and TRBJ2-7, is as follows: KAGVTQTPRYLIKTRGQQVTLSCSPISGHRSVSWYQQTPGQGLQFLFEYFSETQRNKGNFPGRFSGRQFSNSRSEMNVSTLELGDSALYLCASTPDSSYEQYFGPGTRLTVT.

V gene TRBV2 combines with J gene TRBJ2-2; no firm D call. The germline CDR1 and CDR2 sequences are SNHLY and FYNNEI. The CDR3 is made up of 15 amino acids. V was clipped by 0 bases and J by 2 bases, with 7 bases between them. The CDR3 sequence: CASSEARVNTGELFF. DNA of the CDR3: TGTGCCAGCAGTGAAGCTCGAGTAAACACCGGGGAGCTGTTTTTT.

The rearrangement uses TRBV28 and TRBJ1-2; 12 positions match TRBD1. This CDR3 spans 16 amino acids. Trimming took 5 bases from V and 4 from J; bases not matched to a gene: 8. Germline CDR1 reads MDHEN; CDR2 reads SYDVKM. Written as DNA, the CDR3 is TGTGCCAGCAGTGTAGGGACAGGGGGCGGTAGCTATGGCTACACCTTC. This sequence encodes CASSVGTGGGSYGYTF.

This chain links TRBV6-1 with TRBJ1-5, with D maybe TRBD1 (5 bases). V lost 3 bases and J 5 bases, leaving 8 bases between the germline ends. The CDR3 covers 13 residues. Germline CDR1 is MNHNS and CDR2 is SASEGT. The CDR3, as DNA: TGTGCCAGCAGTGAGGGGCCCTATCAGCCCCAGCATTTT. Its protein product is CASSEGPYQPQHF.

V usage is TRBV19 and J usage is TRBJ1-4; D remains ambiguous. Germline-derived CDR1 and CDR2 are LNHDA and SQIVND (reference sequence). This CDR3 is built from 14 residues. With 3 bases removed from V and 2 bases from J, the gap between germline ends came to 7 bases. The CDR3: CASSMRGTNEKLFF. CDR3 nucleotide sequence: TGTGCCAGTAGTATGAGAGGGACTAATGAAAAACTGTTTTTT.

This chain links TRBV7-3 with TRBJ2-7; 11 bases line up with TRBD2. Germline V gives CDR1 SGHTA, CDR2 FQGTGA. Losses at the gene ends were 4 bases for V and 10 bases for J; bases not matched to a gene: 12. This CDR3 is built from 15 residues. CDR3 amino acids: CASSSSGTSGDGQYF. The DNA of the CDR3 is TGTGCCAGCAGCTCCTCCGGGACTAGCGGAGACGGACAGTACTTC.

The V gene is TRBV19, the J gene TRBJ2-4; D may be TRBD2 (5 bases). CDR3 length: 17 residues. V lost 4 bases, J lost 6 bases, and 22 bases lay in between. Germline CDR1 LNHDA, CDR2 SQIVND (reference sequence). The CDR3 loop reads CASSTSLGRMDLNIQYF. CDR3 DNA: TGTGCCAGTAGTACATCCTTAGGGAGAATGGATCTAAACATTCAGTACTTC. Full variable domain (remainder filled in from reference TRBV19 and TRBJ2-4): DGGITQSPKYLFRKEGQNVTLSCEQNLNHDAMYWYRQDPGQGLRLIYYSQIVNDFQKGDIAEGYSVSREKKESFPLTVTSAQKNPTAFYLCASSTSLGRMDLNIQYFGAGTRLSVL.

The chain is built from TRBV6-2 or TRBV6-3 and TRBJ2-3; TRBD2 matches at 14 bases. Germline values: CDR1 MNHEY, CDR2 SVGEGT. V gave up 4 bases and J gave up 5 bases; unmatched junction bases: 8. The CDR3 extends over 17 amino acids. The CDR3 here is CASSSANGLAGGDTQYF. The CDR3 DNA follows: TGTGCCAGCAGTTCTGCGAATGGACTAGCGGGGGGAGATACGCAGTATTTT.

The CDR3 nucleotides are TGTGCCAGCAGCCAGACCCCCCGGGGCACAGATACGCAGTATTTT. This codes for CASSQTPRGTDTQYF. V is TRBV3-1 (or the pseudogene TRBV3-2) and J is TRBJ2-3; no firm D call. The V gene's germline CDR1 is LGHDT and CDR2 YNNKEL (reference sequence). V was trimmed by 3 bases and J by 1 base, leaving 11 bases between them. The CDR3 loop spans 15 amino acids.

CDR3 sequence (DNA): TGTGCCAGCCTTACCAGTCGCTCCTACAATGAGCAGTTCTTC. It specifies CASLTSRSYNEQFF. V and J are TRBV7-9 and TRBJ2-1; D gene ambiguous. The V gene lost 8 bases and the J gene lost 0 bases, with 11 bases spanning the gap. CDR1 is SEHNR, CDR2 FQNEAQ, per germline (reference sequence). The CDR3 sequence is 14 residues long. Full variable domain (missing parts from reference TRBV7-9 and TRBJ2-1): DTGVSQNPRHKITKRGQNVTFRCDPISEHNRLYWYRQTLGQGPEFLTYFQNEAQLEKSRLLSDRFSAERPKGSFSTLEIQRTEQGDSAMYLCASLTSRSYNEQFFGPGTRLTVL.

The rearrangement joins TRBV6-5 to TRBJ1-2; the D gene is possibly TRBD1 (5 bases). The V and J ends lost 2 bases and 7 bases respectively, with 14 bases between them. The CDR3 loop spans 14 amino acids. The germline CDR1 and CDR2 sequences are MNHEY and SVGAGI. The DNA of the CDR3 is TGTGCCAGCAGTTACACCCGACAGAGCCCTGGCTACACCTTC. Translated: CASSYTRQSPGYTF.

J is TRBJ1-4 and V is TRBV4-1; no definite D call. Trimming took off 2 bases at V and 5 bases at J, with 6 bases between the two ends. Germline V gives CDR1 MGHRA, CDR2 YSYEKL. This CDR3 comprises 13 residues. CDR3 bases: TGCGCCAGCAGCCAATTTAGAAATGAAAAACTGTTTTTT. Translation: CASSQFRNEKLFF.

This chain joins TRBV12-3 or TRBV12-4 and TRBJ2-2; D unclear. CDR3 size: 11 residues. V lost 2 bases and J 10 bases, leaving 5 bases between the germline ends. CDR3 DNA: TGTGCCAGCAGTTTATCAGAGGAGCTGTTTTTT. This encodes CASSLSEELFF.

The chain employs TRBV3-1 (or the pseudogene TRBV3-2) and TRBJ2-5; TRBD1 aligns across 8 bases. Germline V lookup: CDR1 LGHDT, CDR2 YNNKEL (reference sequence). The CDR3 has 13 residues. Unmatched junction bases numbered 5, after V lost 7 bases and J lost 4 bases. CDR3 in amino acids: CASTFDRGETQYF. The CDR3 nucleotides read TGTGCCAGCACCTTCGACAGGGGAGAGACCCAGTACTTC.

The J gene is TRBJ1-5, the V gene TRBV19; 8 positions agree with TRBD1. V gave up 1 base and J gave up 7 bases; unmatched junction bases: 3. Per the germline V gene, CDR1 is LNHDA and CDR2 is SQIVND (reference sequence). The CDR3 covers 14 residues. CDR3 residues: CASSIAGGQQPQHF. The DNA for the CDR3 is TGTGCCAGTAGTATAGCAGGGGGCCAGCAGCCCCAGCATTTT. Full variable domain (rest looked up from reference TRBV19 and TRBJ1-5): DGGITQSPKYLFRKEGQNVTLSCEQNLNHDAMYWYRQDPGQGLRLIYYSQIVNDFQKGDIAEGYSVSREKKESFPLTVTSAQKNPTAFYLCASSIAGGQQPQHFGDGTRLSIL.

The chain is built from TRBV4-1 and TRBJ1-5; a possible D gene is TRBD1 (5 bases). CDR3 size: 13 residues. Per the germline V gene, CDR1 is MGHRA and CDR2 is YSYEKL. The V gene lost 5 bases and the J gene lost 6 bases, with 11 bases spanning the gap. CDR3 in amino acids: CASSRSGGQPQHF. CDR3 in DNA: TGCGCCAGCAGCAGGTCGGGGGGTCAGCCCCAGCATTTT.

The chain links TRBV2 to TRBJ2-1; 9 bases agree with TRBD2. The CDR3 length is 15 residues. The V and J ends lost 6 bases and 9 bases, in that order; junction bases with no gene match: 12. The V gene's germline CDR1 is SNHLY and CDR2 FYNNEI. Written as DNA, the CDR3 is TGTGCCAGCAGAGCCTTGGCGGGAGGGCCGGCTGAGCAGTTCTTC. It codes for CASRALAGGPAEQFF.

The V gene is TRBV7-9, the J gene TRBJ1-1; 12 nucleotides match TRBD1. J lost 0 bases, V lost 5 bases, and 4 bases had no gene match. The germline V gene encodes CDR1 SEHNR and CDR2 FQNEAQ (reference sequence). The CDR3 has 16 residues. The CDR3 loop is CASSPGTGGLNTEAFF. The CDR3 region has the DNA TGTGCCAGCAGCCCCGGGACAGGGGGCCTGAACACTGAAGCTTTCTTT.

This chain uses TRBV30 with TRBJ2-7, with TRBD1 as a possible D gene (6 bases). The length of the CDR3 is 15 residues. V lost 3 bases and J 2 bases, leaving 17 bases between the germline ends. The germline CDR1 and CDR2 sequences are GTSNPN and SVGIG (reference sequence). The CDR3 reads CAWRGRQVSTYEQYF. Written as DNA, the CDR3 is TGTGCCTGGAGGGGTAGACAGGTTTCCACCTACGAGCAGTACTTC. The variable domain in full, with the rest retrieved from reference TRBV30 and TRBJ2-7, is SQTIHQWPATLVQPVGSPLSLECTVEGTSNPNLYWYRQAAGRGLQLLFYSVGIGQISSEVPQNLSASRPQDRQFILSSKKLLLSDSGFYLCAWRGRQVSTYEQYFGPGTRLTVT.

This chain joins TRBV10-2 and TRBJ2-3; 7 nucleotides line up with TRBD2. The trim removed 2 bases at V and 3 bases at J, leaving 2 bases unmatched. CDR3 length: 14 amino acids. Per germline, CDR1 WSHSY and CDR2 SAAADI. In DNA form, the CDR3 reads TGCGCCAGCAGTGAGCTGGGGGGGACAGATACGCAGTATTTT. Translating gives CASSELGGTDTQYF.

This clone was counted a single time. This rearrangement joins TRBV19 to TRBJ2-3; D gene ambiguous. The germline V and J ends were trimmed by 2 bases and 0 bases, with 9 bases remaining between them. CDR1 LNHDA and CDR2 SQIVND come from the germline V gene (reference sequence). This CDR3 is 15 amino acids long. CDR3 residues: CASSIRKPSTDTQYF. The CDR3 bases are TGTGCCAGTAGTATAAGAAAGCCTAGCACAGATACGCAGTATTTT.

The CDR3 sequence is CASSLVGTNTEAFF. The DNA for the CDR3 is TGTGCCAGCAGCTTGGTGGGAACGAACACTGAAGCTTTCTTT. The chain carries TRBV5-6 and TRBJ1-1; D remains ambiguous. The ends were cut back, 0 bases at V and 1 base at J, with 7 bases in the middle. The germline gives CDR1 SGHDT, CDR2 YYEEEE. CDR3 length: 14 amino acids.

This clone was seen more than once but under ten times. This sequence joins TRBV7-2 and TRBJ2-1; 14 bases agree with TRBD2. The germline CDR1 and CDR2 sequences are SGHTA and FQGNSA. The CDR3 is 19 amino acids. J lost 7 bases, V lost 5 bases, and 16 bases had no gene match. The CDR3 sequence: CASSPSLGTSGSRGNEQFF. CDR3 DNA sequence: TGTGCCAGCAGCCCGTCCCTCGGGACTAGCGGGAGTCGAGGAAATGAGCAGTTCTTC.

This clone has a handful of counts. The chain employs TRBV7-2 and TRBJ2-7, with D perhaps matching TRBD1 or TRBD2 (5 bases each). Germline V gene data show CDR1 as SGHTA and CDR2 as FQGNSA. V lost 2 bases to trimming and J lost 3 bases, with 14 bases between them. This CDR3 is 15 amino acids long. The CDR3 loop reads CASSLLGEEGYEQYF. The CDR3 DNA reads as TGTGCCAGCAGCTTATTGGGGGAAGAGGGCTACGAGCAGTACTTC.

This clone has more than one count but fewer than ten. The chain uses TRBV28 and TRBJ2-1; 7 bases match TRBD2. With V trimmed by 1 base and J by 3 bases, 0 bases remained unmatched. Germline CDR1 and CDR2: MDHEN and SYDVKM. CDR3 length equals 14 residues. DNA for the CDR3: TGTGCCAGCAGTTTATCGGGAGGCTACAATGAGCAGTTCTTC. Translated, it gives CASSLSGGYNEQFF.

The chain combines TRBV6-5 with TRBJ2-7; 7 bases map to TRBD2. CDR3 length: 16 residues. Germline V lookup: CDR1 MNHEY, CDR2 SVGAGI. V shed 4 bases, J shed 2 bases, and the junction held 11 bases outside the gene matches. The CDR3 coding sequence is TGTGCCAGCAGTTCCACCCCGGGACTACCGACCTACGAGCAGTACTTC. It is translated as CASSSTPGLPTYEQYF.

This clone was counted between two and nine times. This chain joins TRBV5-4 and TRBJ1-1; no reliable D call. V shed 2 bases and J shed 0 bases, with 11 bases lying between them. The CDR3 extends over 15 amino acids. Germline V CDR1 and CDR2: SGHNT, YYREEE (reference sequence). CDR3 DNA sequence: TGTGCCAGCAGCTTCGGCTCGCCTATGAACACTGAAGCTTTCTTT. This translates into CASSFGSPMNTEAFF.

The J gene is TRBJ2-1, the V gene TRBV13; TRBD2 matches 13 bases. Germline loops: CDR1 PRHDT, CDR2 FYEKMQ (reference sequence). With V trimmed by 1 base and J by 4 bases, 7 bases remained unmatched. The CDR3 covers 18 residues. The CDR3 DNA reads TGTGCCAGCAGCTTAGAAGGACTAGCGGGAGCGGAGTACAATGAGCAGTTCTTC. Its protein is CASSLEGLAGAEYNEQFF. The complete variable domain, with remaining parts taken from reference TRBV13 and TRBJ2-1, reads AAGVIQSPRHLIKEKRETATLKCYPIPRHDTVYWYQQGPGQDPQFLISFYEKMQSDKGSIPDRFSAQQFSDYHSELNMSSLELGDSALYFCASSLEGLAGAEYNEQFFGPGTRLTVL.

The rearrangement uses TRBV2 and TRBJ2-1; tentatively, D is TRBD2 (5 bases). This CDR3 region has 13 residues. V was clipped by 7 bases and J by 1 base, with 8 bases between them. In germline, CDR1 is SNHLY, CDR2 FYNNEI. CDR3 nucleotide sequence: TGTGCCAGCACAAGCGGATCCTACAATGAGCAGTTCTTC. Its protein is CASTSGSYNEQFF. Together with reference TRBV2 and TRBJ2-1, the CDR3 gives the full variable domain: EPEVTQTPSHQVTQMGQEVILRCVPISNHLYFYWYRQILGQKVEFLVSFYNNEISEKSEIFDDQFSVERPDGSNFTLKIRSTKLEDSAMYFCASTSGSYNEQFFGPGTRLTVL.

In DNA, the CDR3 is TGTGCCTGGAGTGTTAGAGTTCCTGAAGCTTTCTTT. It translates to CAWSVRVPEAFF. The V gene is TRBV30, the J gene TRBJ1-1, with unresolved D. The V end lost 0 bases, the J end lost 6 bases, and 8 bases lay between the germline ends. Germline assignment: CDR1 GTSNPN and CDR2 SVGIG (reference sequence). CDR3 length equals 12 residues.